A selection of T cell receptor beta chains follows, all from one sample in a study of human T cells and chemical hapten exposure. TCRdb re-called the RACE reads with MiXCR, one entry per CDR3 protein. Of 60,000 to 80,000 distinct CDR3 sequences in the sample, under 7.5% are singletons; the top ten hold around 3.6%. Sequencing was performed on whole blood. These receptors originate from a female donor in good health. Some clones in this sample may be carry-over from other donors' samples. The CDR3 runs from the conserved cysteine through the conserved F or W. Fields, in order: J gene, clone size, D gene, V gene, CDR3 DNA, CDR3 protein. A D gene is named only where the DNA matches it firmly. A row's size may be missing; if present it is once, few, many or a size class.

j_gene: TRBJ2-7; abundance: many; d_gene: .; v_gene: TRBV20-1; CDR3nt: TGCAGTGCCCCTTCGGGAGCGACCACCTACGAGCAGTACTTC; CDR3aa: CSAPSGATTYEQYF
j_gene: TRBJ2-1; abundance: many; d_gene: .; v_gene: TRBV7-9; CDR3nt: TGTGCCAGCACCACTACTAGCTACAATGAGCAGTTCTTC; CDR3aa: CASTTTSYNEQFF
j_gene: TRBJ1-1; abundance: many; d_gene: .; v_gene: TRBV6-2/TRBV6-3; CDR3nt: TGTGCCAGCGGGGACAACACGAACACTGAAGCTTTCTTT; CDR3aa: CASGDNTNTEAFF
j_gene: TRBJ2-4; abundance: .; d_gene: .; v_gene: TRBV5-1; CDR3nt: TGCGCCAGCAGCTTGGCAGGCCCAAACATTCAGTACTTC; CDR3aa: CASSLAGPNIQYF
j_gene: TRBJ2-5; abundance: few; d_gene: .; v_gene: TRBV2; CDR3nt: TGTGCCAGCAAAGGGGGACTGGCGCTGGAGACCCAGTACTTC; CDR3aa: CASKGGLALETQYF
j_gene: TRBJ2-7; abundance: many; d_gene: TRBD2; v_gene: TRBV20-1; CDR3nt: TGCAGTGCTAGAGATATAGGGACTAGCGGTACCTACGAGCAGTACTTC; CDR3aa: CSARDIGTSGTYEQYF
j_gene: TRBJ2-2; abundance: few; d_gene: TRBD2; v_gene: TRBV7-9; CDR3nt: TGTGCCAGCAGCACACTAGCGGAAATCGGGGAGCTGTTTTTT; CDR3aa: CASSTLAEIGELFF
j_gene: TRBJ2-7; abundance: few; d_gene: .; v_gene: TRBV11-2; CDR3nt: TGTGCCAGCAGCACCAGCCCGGGCGGTTACGAGCAGTACTTC; CDR3aa: CASSTSPGGYEQYF
j_gene: TRBJ2-5; abundance: few; d_gene: .; v_gene: TRBV5-1; CDR3nt: TGCGCCAGCAGCTTGGACAGGGATAACCAAGAGACCCAGTACTTC; CDR3aa: CASSLDRDNQETQYF
j_gene: TRBJ2-3; abundance: .; d_gene: .; v_gene: TRBV7-6; CDR3nt: TGTGCCAGCAGCTTAGCCCTAAGCGGAAAGCCTAGCACAGATACGCAGTATTTT; CDR3aa: CASSLALSGKPSTDTQYF
j_gene: TRBJ2-3; abundance: many; d_gene: .; v_gene: TRBV15; CDR3nt: TGTGCCACCAGCAGAGATAACGAGGGCACAGATACGCAGTATTTT; CDR3aa: CATSRDNEGTDTQYF
j_gene: TRBJ2-7; abundance: many; d_gene: TRBD2; v_gene: TRBV2; CDR3nt: TGTGCCAGCAGAGGACTAGCGGGATACGAGCAGTACTTC; CDR3aa: CASRGLAGYEQYF
j_gene: TRBJ1-1; abundance: many; d_gene: .; v_gene: TRBV2; CDR3nt: TGTGCCAGCAGTGAAGGGGGCCGGGGATACACTGAAGCTTTCTTT; CDR3aa: CASSEGGRGYTEAFF
j_gene: TRBJ1-2; abundance: few; d_gene: TRBD1; v_gene: TRBV7-3; CDR3nt: TGTGCCAGCAGCCGCCAGACAGGGGATGGCTACACCTTC; CDR3aa: CASSRQTGDGYTF
j_gene: TRBJ2-5; abundance: .; d_gene: .; v_gene: TRBV28; CDR3nt: TGTGCCAGCAGTTTAAATACGCCTCAAGAGACCCAGTACTTC; CDR3aa: CASSLNTPQETQYF
j_gene: TRBJ2-1; abundance: many; d_gene: TRBD2; v_gene: TRBV25-1; CDR3nt: TGTGCCAGCAGCCCCCCTCCGGGACAACCCTCAACTAGCGGGAGTTTATTTGAGCAGTTCTTC; CDR3aa: CASSPPPGQPSTSGSLFEQFF
j_gene: TRBJ2-7; abundance: few; d_gene: TRBD1; v_gene: TRBV28; CDR3nt: TGTGCCAGCAGTACCGGGACAGGGGGCGGCGAGCAGTACTTC; CDR3aa: CASSTGTGGGEQYF
j_gene: TRBJ1-1; abundance: many; d_gene: TRBD1; v_gene: TRBV28; CDR3nt: TGTGCCAGCAGTACGCCTGGGACAGCGATGAACACTGAAGCTTTCTTT; CDR3aa: CASSTPGTAMNTEAFF
j_gene: TRBJ1-4; abundance: few; d_gene: .; v_gene: TRBV2; CDR3nt: TGTGCCAGCAGTGAATCTATCCCTTTTGGAAAACTGTTTTTT; CDR3aa: CASSESIPFGKLFF
j_gene: TRBJ2-1; abundance: few; d_gene: TRBD2; v_gene: TRBV11-3; CDR3nt: TGTGCCAGCAGAGATAGCGGGAGAAGCGCCTACAATGAGCAGTTCTTC; CDR3aa: CASRDSGRSAYNEQFF
j_gene: TRBJ1-5; abundance: .; d_gene: .; v_gene: TRBV6-6; CDR3nt: TGTGCCAGCAGTAGACTGATTAATCAGCCCCAGCATTTT; CDR3aa: CASSRLINQPQHF
j_gene: TRBJ2-3; abundance: few; d_gene: .; v_gene: TRBV7-2; CDR3nt: TGTGCCAGCAGCTTAGTAGGGGACACAGATACGCAGTATTTT; CDR3aa: CASSLVGDTDTQYF
j_gene: TRBJ2-5; abundance: many; d_gene: TRBD2; v_gene: TRBV3-1; CDR3nt: TGTGCCAGCAGCCATCGGACTAGCGGTGAAGAGACCCAGTACTTC; CDR3aa: CASSHRTSGEETQYF
j_gene: TRBJ2-5; abundance: many; d_gene: .; v_gene: TRBV15; CDR3nt: TGTGCCACCAGCAGGGATATTCGGGTGGAGACCCAGTACTTC; CDR3aa: CATSRDIRVETQYF
j_gene: TRBJ2-7; abundance: .; d_gene: .; v_gene: TRBV19; CDR3nt: TGTGCCAGTAGTGGGTTGCGTCAGTCCTACGAGCAGTACTTC; CDR3aa: CASSGLRQSYEQYF
j_gene: TRBJ1-4; abundance: few; d_gene: .; v_gene: TRBV28; CDR3nt: TGTGCCAGCAGTTTGTGGGGGCGCACTACTAATGAAAAACTGTTTTTT; CDR3aa: CASSLWGRTTNEKLFF
j_gene: TRBJ2-3; abundance: .; d_gene: .; v_gene: TRBV13; CDR3nt: TGTGCCAGCAGAATTACCGGGGCTAGCGAGAGCACAGATACGCAGTATTTT; CDR3aa: CASRITGASESTDTQYF
j_gene: TRBJ2-7; abundance: few; d_gene: .; v_gene: TRBV5-1; CDR3nt: TGCGCCAGCAGCTTGAGAGGGGCGACCTACGAGCAGTACTTC; CDR3aa: CASSLRGATYEQYF
j_gene: TRBJ2-1; abundance: few; d_gene: .; v_gene: TRBV7-2; CDR3nt: TGTGCCAGCAGCTCCATAGGAGATCGGGGCAATGAGCAGTTCTTC; CDR3aa: CASSSIGDRGNEQFF
j_gene: TRBJ2-2; abundance: many; d_gene: .; v_gene: TRBV7-9; CDR3nt: TGTGCCAGCGGGGGCCCCCTCGGCGGGGAGCTGTTTTTT; CDR3aa: CASGGPLGGELFF
j_gene: TRBJ2-7; abundance: many; d_gene: .; v_gene: TRBV7-6; CDR3nt: TGTGCCAGCAGCCCCTCTGGCTCCTCCTACGAGCAGTACTTC; CDR3aa: CASSPSGSSYEQYF
j_gene: TRBJ1-2; abundance: many; d_gene: TRBD1; v_gene: TRBV6-1; CDR3nt: TGTGCCGCGCCAGGGGGGACGGAAGATTATGGCTACACCTTC; CDR3aa: CAAPGGTEDYGYTF
j_gene: TRBJ2-1; abundance: many; d_gene: .; v_gene: TRBV20-1; CDR3nt: TGCAGTGCTAGCCCCGGGACTCCACTCTACAATGAGCAGTTCTTC; CDR3aa: CSASPGTPLYNEQFF
j_gene: TRBJ2-3; abundance: few; d_gene: TRBD1; v_gene: TRBV6-2/TRBV6-3; CDR3nt: TGTGCCAGCAGTCTGACAGGGGGCAGTGTGGATACGCAGTATTTT; CDR3aa: CASSLTGGSVDTQYF
j_gene: TRBJ2-7; abundance: many; d_gene: TRBD1; v_gene: TRBV2; CDR3nt: TGTGCCAGCAGTGCGCCCCAACAGGGGGCGGGGAACGAGCAGTACTTC; CDR3aa: CASSAPQQGAGNEQYF
j_gene: TRBJ2-7; abundance: .; d_gene: TRBD2; v_gene: TRBV12-3/TRBV12-4; CDR3nt: TGTGCCAGCAGTGCGATTCTCCTAGCGGGAGGGCTTAGGAGGGAGCAGTACTTC; CDR3aa: CASSAILLAGGLRREQYF
j_gene: TRBJ1-6; abundance: .; d_gene: TRBD1; v_gene: TRBV13; CDR3nt: TGTGCCAGCAGCAACCTGGACAGGGATAATTCACCCCTCCACTTT; CDR3aa: CASSNLDRDNSPLHF
j_gene: TRBJ1-1; abundance: few; d_gene: TRBD1; v_gene: TRBV28; CDR3nt: TGTGCCAGCAGTAACCAGGGGGCGCGAACTGAAGCTTTCTTT; CDR3aa: CASSNQGARTEAFF
j_gene: TRBJ2-3; abundance: many; d_gene: TRBD2; v_gene: TRBV20-1; CDR3nt: TGCAGTGCTACAGCGAGGACTAGCGGAGCCACAGATACGCAGTATTTT; CDR3aa: CSATARTSGATDTQYF